A single sample gave rise to the 3 T cell receptor beta chains below, sequenced in a study of response to subunit inactivated influenza vaccine. TCRdb recomputed calls from the RT-PCR reads with MiXCR, one row per CDR3 protein. Here the sample spans about 520,000 distinct CDR3 sequences, roughly 23% being singletons. Sequencing was performed on CD4+ T cells sorted from PBMCs, taken more than 4 days after vaccination. The receptors were sampled from a man aged 50 to 60 who received an inactivated influenza vaccine.

The chain combines TRBV27 with TRBJ2-2; 7 positions agree with TRBD2. CDR3 length: 18 amino acids. J was trimmed by 7 bases and V by 6 bases; bases with no gene match: 20. Germline V lookup: CDR1 MNHEY, CDR2 SMNVEV (reference sequence). The DNA of the CDR3 is TGTGCCAGCAGCTTAAAGAAAAGGCAAAACCGCGGGAGCGGGGAGCTGTTTTTT. Residues: CASSLKKRQNRGSGELFF.

This clonotype was picked up a small number of times. The V and J genes are TRBV12-3 or TRBV12-4 and TRBJ2-2; perhaps TRBD2 as D (6 bases). This CDR3 region has 15 residues. V shed 6 bases and J shed 6 bases, with 17 bases lying between them. The CDR3 reads CASSPTSMLSGELFF. The CDR3 nucleotides are TGTGCCAGCAGCCCGACTAGTATGCTCTCCGGGGAGCTGTTTTTT.

This clonotype was counted ten times or more. The CDR3 region has the DNA TGCGCCAGCAGCTTGGAGGGAACAGGGGGTTCGAATGAGCAGTTCTTC. Residues: CASSLEGTGGSNEQFF. The V call is TRBV5-1, the J call TRBJ2-1; the match to TRBD1 covers 8 bases. This CDR3 region has 16 residues. The germline V gene has CDR1 SGHRS and CDR2 YFSETQ. J was trimmed by 7 bases and V by 0 bases; bases with no gene match: 9.